This T cell receptor (beta chain) derives from a study of response to subunit inactivated influenza vaccine. Study-level findings and limits: There was a suggestion from the authors that each seasonal influenza vaccination recruits few new T cells.

This clonotype has just a few counts. The antigen is undetermined. Germline assignment: CDR1 SGHTA and CDR2 FQGTGA. The CDR3 runs 15 residues. Trimming took off 2 bases at V and 7 bases at J, with 18 bases between the two ends. TCRdb re-analysed the RT-PCR reads in MiXCR, keeping a single row per CDR3 protein. Of hundreds of thousands of distinct CDR3 sequences in the sample, about 15% were seen once. This TCR derives from a man aged 50 to 60 who received an inactivated influenza vaccine. The sequencing used PBMCs from blood, collected 11 to 12 days after vaccination. V usage is TRBV7-3 and J usage is TRBJ2-7; tentatively, D is TRBD1 (7 bases). This chain's CDR3 is CASSLRGNPGGEQYF. The CDR3 DNA sequence: TGTGCCAGCAGCTTACGCGGGAACCCAGGGGGTGAGCAGTACTTC.